One and the same sample provided the 3 T cell receptor beta chains below, sequenced in a study of naive and memory T cell subsets. The SP2 primer and nested alpha and beta constant region primers amplified ligated cDNA in four rounds. TCRdb independently ran MiXCR on the 5' RACE reads; one entry per CDR3 protein. The sample comprises 55,000 to 65,000 distinct CDR3 sequences, 7% to 8% of which are singletons, and 15% to 20% rests with the top ten. An oligonucleotide containing a UMI was ligated to the 3' end of TCR cDNA. The source is a female donor in good health.

This clonotype has only a few counts. The V gene is TRBV20-1, the J gene TRBJ2-5, with TRBD1 identical over 7 bases. The length of the CDR3 is 15 residues. With V trimmed by 0 bases and J by 0 bases, 4 bases remained unmatched. Looked up from germline, CDR1 is DFQATT and CDR2 is SNEGSKA (reference sequence). This CDR3 reads CSARDTGQDQETQYF. In DNA, the CDR3 is TGCAGTGCTAGAGATACTGGACAGGACCAAGAGACCCAGTACTTC.

This clonotype occurred a few times. The CDR3 is CATSDLQSSGRANEQFF. In nucleotides, the CDR3 is TGTGCCACCAGTGATTTGCAGTCTAGCGGGAGAGCGAATGAGCAGTTCTTC. This chain joins TRBV24-1 and TRBJ2-1; 10 bases are shared with TRBD2. With 0 bases clipped from V and 7 bases from J, the junction kept 8 bases outside the gene matches. This CDR3 contains 17 residues. In germline, CDR1 is KGHDR, CDR2 SFDVKD.

As concerns this clonotype: A junction boundary mismatches the germline segment, possibly from a read error. The chain carries TRBV20-1 and TRBJ2-7, with 8 bases lining up with TRBD2. This CDR3 contains 13 residues. Looked up from germline, CDR1 is DFQATT and CDR2 is SNEGSKA (reference sequence). The CDR3 bases are TGCAGTGCTAGAGAGAGCGGGAGAATAGAGCAGTGCTTC. Residues: CSARESGRIEQCF.